This T cell receptor beta chain was sequenced for a study of CD8+CD57+ T cells in acquired aplastic anemia. Study at large: The average read count for CD4+ cells in healthy donors was some 11 million. General study findings and limits: Some 29 shared CD8+ CDR3s appeared highly expressed within patients' immunodominant clones.

Both TCR beta VDJ combination and CDR3 sequence profiling were carried out. Genomic DNA was the template for this profiling. MiXCR, applied by TCRdb to the reads, yields one record per CDR3 protein. The table records some 190,000 distinct CDR3 sequences, roughly half of them present only once. Germline loops: CDR1 SNHLY, CDR2 FYNNEI. The CDR3 consists of 14 residues. V lost 6 bases to trimming and J lost 5 bases; unmatched junction nucleotides: 6. This clonotype was recorded many times. The antigen is undetermined. The receptor was isolated from a human donor in good health, serving as a control. The specimen sequenced was sorted CD4+, CD8+, or CD8+CD57+ T cells (not recorded which) from PBMCs. The chain has TRBV2 and TRBJ1-4, with 7 bases lining up with TRBD1. The CDR3 is CASRRDSPNEKLFF. In nucleotides, the CDR3 is TGTGCCAGCAGGAGGGACAGTCCCAATGAAAAACTGTTTTTT.